A selection of T cell receptor beta chains follows, all from one sample in a study of blood T cell repertoires in COVID-19. Sequencing used immunoSEQ multiplex PCR; TCRdb keeps in-frame clones, though not all of them. The repertoire includes some 310,000 clones, roughly 90% of them detected once, and 2.5% to 3.5% sits in the top ten. Material for sequencing was peripheral blood. The source is a young woman with COVID-19, enrolled during active disease. CDR3s include the opening cysteine and the closing phenylalanine or tryptophan. Each record gives: J gene, V gene, D gene, clone size, CDR3 protein, CDR3 DNA. A D gene is named only where the DNA matches it firmly. Some rows have no size entry. The others give once, few or many, or a class for an expanded clone.

TRBJ2-7 | TRBV3-1/TRBV3-2 | TRBD2 | - | CASSQDISGSSYEQYF | TGTGCCAGCAGCCAAGACATTAGCGGGAGCTCCTACGAGCAGTACTTC
TRBJ2-3 | TRBV6-6 | - | - | CASSYSLGQGTDTQYF | TGTGCCAGCAGTTACTCTTTAGGCCAGGGCACAGATACGCAGTATTTT
TRBJ1-1 | TRBV2 | TRBD1 | - | CASRADRAEAFF | TGTGCCAGCAGGGCGGACAGGGCTGAAGCTTTCTTT
TRBJ1-1 | TRBV9 | - | - | CASSGVRDTEAFF | TGTGCCAGCAGTGGGGTGAGGGACACTGAAGCTTTCTTT
TRBJ2-2 | TRBV7-2 | TRBD2 | - | CASRYAGGDTGELFF | TGTGCCAGCCGTTATGCGGGAGGCGACACCGGGGAGCTGTTTTTT
TRBJ2-5 | TRBV2 | TRBD1 | many | CATYRGRRGETQYF | TGTGCCACCTACAGGGGGCGTCGGGGAGAGACCCAGTACTTC
TRBJ2-7 | TRBV18 | TRBD1 | - | CASSSTGGLYEQYF | TGTGCCAGCTCCTCGACAGGGGGTCTCTACGAGCAGTACTTC
TRBJ2-7 | TRBV28 | - | once | CASSSIRQSSSYEQYF | TGTGCCAGCAGTTCAATCAGACAGTCAAGCTCCTACGAGCAGTACTTC
TRBJ1-2 | TRBV29-1 | - | - | CSVSTEVSYGYTF | TGCAGCGTTTCGACAGAAGTAAGCTATGGCTACACCTTC
TRBJ2-1 | TRBV27 | TRBD2 | - | CASSLSSGSYNEQFF | TGTGCCAGCAGTTTGAGTAGCGGGAGTTACAATGAGCAGTTCTTC
TRBJ1-4 | TRBV11-2 | - | - | CASSLIGAGSEKLFF | TGTGCCAGCAGCTTGATAGGGGCAGGTAGTGAAAAACTGTTTTTT
TRBJ1-2 | TRBV4-1 | - | - | CASSQAPNLNYGYTF | TGCGCCAGCAGCCAAGCGCCCAACTTGAACTATGGCTACACCTTC
TRBJ2-7 | TRBV27 | - | - | CASSFYGSSYEQYF | TGTGCCAGCAGTTTTTACGGGAGCTCCTACGAGCAGTACTTC
TRBJ2-7 | TRBV28 | - | - | CASSRGGHNEQYF | TGTGCCAGCAGTCGTGGGGGACACAACGAGCAGTACTTC
TRBJ1-2 | TRBV7-2 | - | - | CASSPRLDGYGYTF | TGTGCCAGCAGCCCCAGGCTGGATGGCTATGGCTACACCTTC
TRBJ2-2 | TRBV6-6 | TRBD1 | - | CASSYSGQGISGELFF | TGTGCCAGCAGTTACTCGGGACAGGGGATATCCGGGGAGCTGTTTTTT
TRBJ1-1 | TRBV2 | TRBD1 | - | CASSLRGRGANTEAFF | TGTGCCAGCAGTCTCAGGGGGCGAGGGGCGAACACTGAAGCTTTCTTT
TRBJ2-3 | TRBV29-1 | TRBD1 | - | CSVDQGASTDTQYF | TGCAGCGTAGATCAGGGGGCGAGCACAGATACGCAGTATTTT
TRBJ2-7 | TRBV7-9 | - | - | CASSVAHTDYEQYF | TGTGCCAGCAGCGTAGCCCATACAGACTACGAGCAGTACTTC
TRBJ2-7 | TRBV5-5 | - | - | CASSKDIYSSYEQYF | TGTGCCAGCAGCAAAGACATCTATAGCTCCTACGAGCAGTACTTC
TRBJ2-2 | TRBV7-9 | - | - | CASSLRQANTGELFF | TGTGCCAGCAGCTTACGACAGGCCAACACCGGGGAGCTGTTTTTT
TRBJ2-3 | TRBV3-1/TRBV3-2 | TRBD1 | - | CASSFRQGYTDTQYF | TGTGCCAGCAGCTTCCGACAGGGGTATACAGATACGCAGTATTTT
TRBJ2-3 | TRBV19 | TRBD1 | - | CASGTGADTQYF | TGTGCCAGTGGGACAGGGGCAGATACGCAGTATTTT
TRBJ2-3 | TRBV4-1 | TRBD2 | - | CASSRSPQRDPSGF | TGCGCCAGCAGCCGATCACCTCAGCGGGATCCTTCAGGTTTT
TRBJ1-1 | TRBV2 | TRBD1 | - | CASSEEGAANTEAFF | TGTGCCAGCAGTGAGGAGGGGGCCGCGAACACTGAAGCTTTCTTT
TRBJ1-1 | TRBV11-2 | TRBD1 | - | CASSLRLGQGALNTEAFF | TGTGCCAGCAGCTTAAGACTTGGACAGGGGGCCTTGAACACTGAAGCTTTCTTT
TRBJ2-2 | TRBV18 | TRBD1 | - | CASSPPRTGMTGELFF | TGTGCCAGCTCACCACCGAGGACAGGAATGACCGGGGAGCTGTTTTTT
TRBJ1-5 | TRBV29-1 | TRBD1 | - | CSVGTGSNQPQHF | TGCAGCGTTGGGACAGGGAGCAATCAGCCCCAGCATTTT
TRBJ2-5 | TRBV27 | TRBD1 | - | CASSRYTGEEETQYF | TGTGCCAGCAGCCGTTATACAGGGGAAGAAGAGACCCAGTACTTC
TRBJ1-1 | TRBV5-5 | - | once | CASSLEQANTEAFF | TGTGCCAGCAGCTTGGAACAGGCAAACACTGAAGCTTTCTTT
TRBJ1-6 | TRBV6-6 | TRBD1 | once | CASSYSPGGNSPLHF | TGTGCCAGCAGTTACTCTCCAGGGGGTAATTCACCCCTCCACTTT
TRBJ1-1 | TRBV6-5 | TRBD1 | - | CASSYTGVGTEAFF | TGTGCCAGCAGTTACACAGGGGTAGGCACTGAAGCTTTCTTT
TRBJ2-1 | TRBV6-4 | TRBD2 | - | CASSRAGASYNEQFF | TGTGCCAGCAGTAGAGCGGGAGCCTCCTACAATGAGCAGTTCTTC
TRBJ2-1 | TRBV9 | TRBD2 | - | CASRGEGTSGINEQFF | TGTGCCAGCAGGGGGGAGGGGACTAGCGGGATAAATGAGCAGTTCTTC
TRBJ2-2 | TRBV19 | TRBD2 | - | CASSIYLADNTGELFF | TGTGCCAGTAGTATTTACCTAGCGGATAACACCGGGGAGCTGTTTTTT
TRBJ1-2 | TRBV14 | TRBD1 | - | CASSQETGSNYGYTF | TGTGCCAGCAGCCAAGAGACAGGGTCGAACTATGGCTACACCTTC
TRBJ1-1 | TRBV23-1 | TRBD1 | - | CASSHPGQGGTEAFF | TGCGCCAGCAGTCACCCCGGACAGGGGGGAACTGAAGCTTTCTTT
TRBJ2-7 | TRBV5-1 | - | - | CASSPSVGGKGEQYF | TGCGCCAGCAGCCCGTCTGTCGGGGGAAAAGGAGAGCAGTACTTC
TRBJ2-7 | TRBV27 | - | - | CASSWGTNSYEQYF | TGTGCCAGCAGTTGGGGCACGAACTCCTACGAGCAGTACTTC
TRBJ1-2 | TRBV12-5 | TRBD1 | - | CASGLGTGTDGYTF | TGTGCTAGTGGTTTGGGGACAGGGACCGACGGCTACACCTTC
TRBJ2-2 | TRBV5-1 | TRBD2 | - | CASSLAGVRNTGELFF | TGCGCCAGCAGCTTAGCGGGAGTGAGGAACACCGGGGAGCTGTTTTTT
TRBJ2-1 | TRBV4-2 | TRBD2 | - | CASSPPTSALYNEQFF | TGTGCCAGCAGCCCCCCCACTAGCGCACTTTACAATGAGCAGTTCTTC
TRBJ2-3 | TRBV28 | TRBD2 | - | CASSPRGGPTDTQYF | TGTGCCAGCAGTCCTCGGGGGGGGCCCACAGATACGCAGTATTTT
TRBJ1-1 | TRBV7-9 | - | - | CASSNQGFTEAFF | TGTGCCAGCAGCAACCAGGGTTTCACTGAAGCTTTCTTT
TRBJ1-2 | TRBV6-5 | - | - | CASRPSRGRYGYTF | TGTGCCAGCAGACCGTCAAGAGGGCGCTATGGCTACACCTTC
TRBJ2-7 | TRBV11-2 | TRBD1 | - | CASSGLPRDSSYEQYF | TGTGCCAGCAGCGGCCTCCCCCGGGACAGTTCTTACGAGCAGTACTTC
TRBJ2-1 | TRBV21-1 | - | - | CASTPGTSGSHEQFF | TGTGCCAGCACTCCTGGGACTAGCGGGAGCCATGAGCAGTTCTTC
TRBJ1-4 | TRBV9 | TRBD1 | - | CASSVKDREGEKLFF | TGTGCCAGCAGCGTAAAGGACAGGGAAGGTGAAAAACTGTTTTTT
TRBJ1-5 | TRBV28 | - | - | CASSFARTSNQPQHF | TGTGCCAGCAGTTTCGCGCGAACTAGCAATCAGCCCCAGCATTTT
TRBJ2-5 | TRBV6-5 | - | once | CASNWQGQETQYF | TGTGCCAGCAATTGGCAGGGCCAAGAGACCCAGTACTTC
TRBJ2-3 | TRBV23-1 | TRBD2 | - | CASSPRTSGRAGTDTQYF | TGCGCCAGCAGTCCCAGGACTAGCGGGAGGGCCGGGACAGATACGCAGTATTTT
TRBJ2-7 | TRBV2 | TRBD2 | - | CASSRGGSDSGRAYEQYF | TGTGCCAGCAGTCGGGGGGGGTCCGACAGCGGGAGGGCCTACGAGCAGTACTTC
TRBJ1-2 | TRBV9 | - | once | CASSVIRDYGYTF | TGTGCCAGCAGCGTAATACGGGACTATGGCTACACCTTC
TRBJ1-6 | TRBV19 | - | - | CASSIANSPLHF | TGTGCCAGTAGTATAGCGAATTCACCCCTCCACTTT
TRBJ1-3 | TRBV9 | - | - | CASSAGGPNSGNTIYF | TGTGCCAGCAGCGCTGGTGGGCCAAACTCTGGAAACACCATATATTTT
TRBJ1-2 | TRBV3-1/TRBV3-2 | - | - | CASSPTGINYGYTF | TGTGCCAGCAGCCCGACAGGAATTAACTATGGCTACACCTTC